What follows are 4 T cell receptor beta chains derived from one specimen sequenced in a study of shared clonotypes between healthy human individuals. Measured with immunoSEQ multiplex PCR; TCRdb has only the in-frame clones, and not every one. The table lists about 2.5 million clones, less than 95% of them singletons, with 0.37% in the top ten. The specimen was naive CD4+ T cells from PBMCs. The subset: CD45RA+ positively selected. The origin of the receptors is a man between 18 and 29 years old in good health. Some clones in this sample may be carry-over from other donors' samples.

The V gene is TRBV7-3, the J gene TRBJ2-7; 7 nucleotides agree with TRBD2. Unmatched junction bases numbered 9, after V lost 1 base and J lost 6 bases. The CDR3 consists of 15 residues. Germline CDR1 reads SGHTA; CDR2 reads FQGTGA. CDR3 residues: CASSLKSGGRGEQYF. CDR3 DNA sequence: TGTGCCAGCAGCTTAAAGTCGGGGGGAAGAGGCGAGCAGTACTTC.

CDR3 in amino acids: CASSSGTLAGYGYTF. The DNA of the CDR3 is TGTGCCAGCAGTTCCGGGACTCTGGCAGGCTATGGCTACACCTTC. V is TRBV28 and J is TRBJ1-2, with a weak D call TRBD1 (5 bases). The CDR3 spans 15 residues. Per germline, CDR1 MDHEN and CDR2 SYDVKM. The V end was cut by 4 bases, the J end by 4 bases, with 16 bases between.

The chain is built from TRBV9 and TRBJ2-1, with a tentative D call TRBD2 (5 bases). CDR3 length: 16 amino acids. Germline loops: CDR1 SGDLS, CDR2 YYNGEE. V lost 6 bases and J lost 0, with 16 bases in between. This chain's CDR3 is CASTYSSAGSYNEQFF. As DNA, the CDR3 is TGTGCCAGCACGTACTCTAGTGCGGGCTCCTACAATGAGCAGTTCTTC.

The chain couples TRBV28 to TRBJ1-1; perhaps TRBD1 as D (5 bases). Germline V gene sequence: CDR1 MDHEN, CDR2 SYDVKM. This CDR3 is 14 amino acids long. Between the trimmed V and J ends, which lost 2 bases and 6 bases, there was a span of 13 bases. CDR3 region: CASSLRHRSSEAFF. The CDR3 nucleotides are TGTGCCAGCAGTTTAAGACACAGGAGCTCTGAAGCTTTCTTT.